The entry below describes one TCR beta chain. From the germline J gene comes the end of the CDR3, since the read stops 3 residues before it. The source of the sample is a study of T cells in women clearing cervical HPV infection. Method: immunoSEQ multiplex PCR; TCRdb's copy keeps in-frame clones and lacks some. The sample holds 35,000 to 45,000 clones. Looked up from germline, CDR1 is LNHDA and CDR2 is SQIVND (reference sequence). The length of the CDR3 is 14 residues. Trimming removed 4 bases from V and 4 bases from J, with 13 bases in between. The sequence derives from a woman between 18 and 70 years old with a cervical HPV16 infection that either progressed to CIN3+ or cleared (not recorded which). The sequenced material came from blood buffy coat. The V and J genes are TRBV19 and TRBJ1-1; D perhaps matches TRBD1 (5 bases). The sequenced part of the CDR3 DNA is TGTGCCAGTAGTACTCTCAGGGCGAGCACTGAA. It codes for CASSTLRASTE. The entire CDR3 reads CASSTLRASTEAFF.